The entry below gives a single T cell receptor beta chain sequence along with its context. Its antigen is unknown. No qualities accompany the bases; no much larger clone lies one base away. This sample stems from a study of blood T cell repertoires in COVID-19 (dated by TCRdb to the early 2020s). Broadly, across the study: Samples from collaborators originated in the United States, Italy and Spain and spanned both the acute and convalescent phases of COVID-19. The material from the prospective study consisted of cDNA or gDNA derived from T cells, B-cell-depleted T cells, or PBMCs. The dataset comprised deeply sampled blood TCRbeta repertoires from subjects exposed to, actively infected with, or recovered from COVID-19. The repertoires were released in a freely available public database meant as a resource for research on the immune response to SARS-CoV-2. Samples came from the ongoing ImmuneRACE study (first 160 participants) plus 1,254 subjects from 6 global collaborators. Nearly every sample came with metadata listing a de-identified subject ID, COVID-19 status, age in years and sex. Where available, HLA class I and class II types were taken from metadata supplied by the sample provider and were not determined by assay-based typing. Paper-wide results and their limitations: The amount of clinical and demographic metadata varied by source and participant and was provided uncurated.

Participants in the prospective study were enrolled through a virtual design, were aged roughly 18 to 90 years, and lived in about 25 United States geographic areas. In the prospective study, cohorts were assigned on the basis of participant-reported clinical history obtained from a screening survey and a study questionnaire. ImmuneRACE Cohort 3 recovered participants were defined by two consecutive negative NP/OP PCR tests, healthcare professional clearance, or symptom resolution. Each participant in the prospective study had whole blood, serum and a nasopharyngeal or oropharyngeal swab collected by mobile phlebotomists. Over a roughly 2-month period, participants in the prospective study had the option of providing additional blood draws and questionnaires. Before DNA extraction, blood samples from the prospective study were shipped at room temperature or frozen. TCRbeta CDR3 regions were amplified from genomic DNA using the immunoSEQ Assay, a bias-controlled multiplex PCR. In the source study's methods: Nucleated cell counts per sample were estimated from amplification of reference gene primers within the assay. To quantify the absolute abundance of each unique TCRbeta CDR3 rearrangement, sequence reads were collapsed and filtered. For each sample, productive Simpson clonality was calculated as the square root of Simpson's diversity index over productive rearrangements. The table comes from immuneACCESS by way of TCRdb, which keeps in-frame sequences with V and J called. Part of the clones is missing from these tables; in studies checked, under half for an unresolved V gene and the rest for unknown reasons. The V and J calls and clone size come from that table; D and trimming were worked out from the DNA. The sample table records about 380,000 clones; 88% of these occur just once. The ten largest clones capture roughly 1.2% of the sample.

The sequence was collected from a woman younger than 35 who had recovered from COVID-19. The sequencing input was PBMCs or T cells enriched from blood (not recorded which).

The sequence in DNA is TGTGCCAGCAGCCTCACGGGACATATCTCTGGAAACACCATATATTTT. It translates to CASSLTGHISGNTIYF. The rearrangement joined TRBV3-1 (or the pseudogene TRBV3-2) to TRBJ1-3, with TRBD1 as a weak D call on 6 bases. From the cysteine up to the phenylalanine, the CDR3 has a length of 16 residues. CDR3 DNA is the only sequence kept; it has 48 bases, read in frame from the first base. V lost 4 bases and J lost 0 bases; the stretch between them is 13 bases long. For CDR1 and CDR2, the germline V gene (reference sequence) lists LGHDT and YNNKEL.